This T cell receptor (beta chain) was retrieved from a study of blood T cell repertoires in COVID-19. V gave up 1 base and J gave up 0 bases, with 4 bases separating them. The CDR3 extends over 13 amino acids. Germline loops: CDR1 SGHNT, CDR2 YYREEE (reference sequence). The table came from immunoSEQ multiplex PCR; TCRdb's copy has only in-frame clones and leaves some out. The data contain around 300,000 clones, around 87% of them singletons. The chain joins TRBV5-4 to TRBJ1-2; D uncertain. This receptor was identified in a woman aged 40-49 years with COVID-19, enrolled during active disease. The specimen sequenced was peripheral blood. The DNA for the CDR3 is TGTGCCAGCAGCTTGCGAGCTAACTATGGCTACACCTTC. This gives the protein CASSLRANYGYTF.